A single sample gave rise to the 14 T cell receptor beta chains below, sequenced in a study of blood T cell repertoires in COVID-19. The data were produced by immunoSEQ multiplex PCR, yet TCRdb's version contains in-frame clones alone and is incomplete. Found here are 120,000 to 150,000 clones, around 85% of them singletons; the top ten hold roughly 8%. Sequencing input: peripheral blood. The receptors were sampled from an older woman with COVID-19, enrolled during active disease.

This rearrangement joins TRBV2 to TRBJ1-5; TRBD1 matches 11 bases. From germline, CDR1 is SNHLY and CDR2 FYNNEI. The ends lost 6 bases at V and 4 bases at J; junction bases unmatched: 8. The CDR3 length is 16 residues. This chain's CDR3 is CASRGTGGQANQPQHF. The CDR3 DNA sequence: TGTGCCAGCAGGGGGACAGGGGGTCAAGCAAATCAGCCCCAGCATTTT.

This sequence joins TRBV7-8 and TRBJ2-1, with 8 nucleotides matching TRBD1. Germline V lookup: CDR1 SGHVS, CDR2 FQNEAQ. V gave up 3 bases and J gave up 6 bases; unmatched junction bases: 4. There are 14 residues in the CDR3. The CDR3 is CASSLGTGGNEQFF. The CDR3 DNA reads as TGTGCCAGCAGCTTGGGTACAGGGGGCAATGAGCAGTTCTTC.

This chain connects TRBV19 to TRBJ1-1; 7 bases match TRBD1. CDR3 length: 14 amino acids. Germline-derived CDR1 and CDR2 are LNHDA and SQIVND (reference sequence). Losses at the gene ends were 0 bases for V and 7 bases for J; bases not matched to a gene: 5. The CDR3 protein is CASSIDLAGGEAFF. The CDR3 coding sequence is TGTGCCAGTAGTATAGATCTGGCAGGGGGTGAAGCTTTCTTT.

V gene TRBV6-5 combines with J gene TRBJ1-2, with a weak D call TRBD1 (5 bases). This CDR3 region has 13 residues. Germline CDR1 and CDR2: MNHEY and SVGAGI. Trimming took off 6 bases at V and 2 bases at J, with 10 bases between the two ends. Here the CDR3 DNA reads TGTGCCAGCAGCCTGACAGAGAACTATGGCTACACCTTC. It translates to CASSLTENYGYTF.

This chain connects TRBV19 to TRBJ2-1; 10 bases are shared with TRBD1. Germline trimming cut 8 bases from V and 7 bases from J; bases unmatched to any gene: 2. Germline CDR1 and CDR2: LNHDA and SQIVND (reference sequence). The CDR3 length is 12 residues. The CDR3 reads CASGDRGNEQFF. The CDR3 DNA reads TGTGCCAGTGGGGACAGGGGAAATGAGCAGTTCTTC.

The chain carries TRBV19 and TRBJ1-5; 8 nucleotides match TRBD1. CDR3 length: 17 amino acids. V dropped 2 bases and J dropped 0; count of bases not matched to a gene: 6. Germline V gene sequence: CDR1 LNHDA, CDR2 SQIVND (reference sequence). CDR3 protein: CASSIYQDRDSNQPQHF. CDR3 nucleotide sequence: TGTGCCAGTAGTATATACCAGGACAGGGATAGCAATCAGCCCCAGCATTTT.

The CDR3 protein is CASSLEGGAPSYEQYF. The CDR3 DNA reads TGTGCCAGCAGCTTAGAGGGTGGGGCACCCTCCTACGAGCAGTACTTC. The chain recombines TRBV7-8 with TRBJ2-7; TRBD1 is a possible D gene (5 bases). This CDR3 has 16 amino acids. Trimming took 1 base from V and 0 from J, leaving 13 bases between them. The germline CDR1 and CDR2 sequences are SGHVS and FQNEAQ. Based on the CDR3 plus reference TRBV7-8 and TRBJ2-7, the full variable domain is GAGVSQSPRYKVAKRGQDVALRCDPISGHVSLFWYQQALGQGPEFLTYFQNEAQLDKSGLPSDRFFAERPEGSVSTLKIQRTQQEDSAVYLCASSLEGGAPSYEQYFGPGTRLTVT.

The chain uses TRBV9 and TRBJ2-3, with TRBD1 matching 11 bases. After removal of 1 base from V and 6 bases from J, the junction contained 10 bases not matched to a gene. Germline loops: CDR1 SGDLS, CDR2 YYNGEE. This CDR3 is 17 amino acids long. The CDR3, as DNA: TGTGCCAGCAGCGTATCGCTTGGGACAGGGGGGTCGGATACGCAGTATTTT. Translated: CASSVSLGTGGSDTQYF. Full variable domain (remainder filled in from reference TRBV9 and TRBJ2-3): DSGVTQTPKHLITATGQRVTLRCSPRSGDLSVYWYQQSLDQGLQFLIQYYNGEERAKGNILERFSAQQFPDLHSELNLSSLELGDSALYFCASSVSLGTGGSDTQYFGPGTRLTVL.

The V and J genes are TRBV18 and TRBJ1-5, with D unclear. Germline CDR1 is KGHSH and CDR2 is LQKENI. CDR3 length: 14 residues. V dropped 3 bases and J dropped 6 bases, with 12 bases sitting between them. CDR3 DNA sequence: TGTGCCAGCTCACCGTCGCGGGGAACTCAGCCCCAGCATTTT. This translates into CASSPSRGTQPQHF.

V usage is TRBV7-8 and J usage is TRBJ1-1, with a tentative D call TRBD1 (5 bases). Germline V gene lookup returns CDR1 SGHVS and CDR2 FQNEAQ. This CDR3 spans 15 amino acids. The V and J ends lost 3 bases and 5 bases respectively, with 16 bases between them. CDR3 coding DNA: TGTGCCAGCAGCTTGCGAACCAGGGCTGGGACTGAAGCTTTCTTT. The encoded protein is CASSLRTRAGTEAFF.

The chain recombines TRBV7-3 with TRBJ1-2; 7 bases align to TRBD1. The CDR3 sequence is 14 residues long. In germline, CDR1 is SGHTA, CDR2 FQGTGA. V lost 0 bases to trimming and J lost 4 bases; unmatched junction nucleotides: 2. The DNA for the CDR3 is TGTGCCAGCAGCTTAACACCAGGGGGCTATGGCTACACCTTC. This translates into CASSLTPGGYGYTF. Looking up the rest from reference TRBV7-3 and TRBJ1-2 gives the full variable domain: GAGVSQTPSNKVTEKGKYVELRCDPISGHTALYWYRQSLGQGPEFLIYFQGTGAADDSGLPNDRFFAVRPEGSVSTLKIQRTERGDSAVYLCASSLTPGGYGYTFGSGTRLTVV.

This chain connects TRBV19 to TRBJ2-7; maybe TRBD1 (7 bases). Germline CDR1 reads LNHDA; CDR2 reads SQIVND (reference sequence). The V end was cut by 5 bases, the J end by 3 bases, with 14 bases between. This CDR3 comprises 14 residues. The CDR3 protein is CASSVQGGGYEQYF. CDR3 bases: TGTGCCAGTAGTGTCCAGGGGGGCGGCTACGAGCAGTACTTC. The whole variable domain, remainder taken from reference TRBV19 and TRBJ2-7, is DGGITQSPKYLFRKEGQNVTLSCEQNLNHDAMYWYRQDPGQGLRLIYYSQIVNDFQKGDIAEGYSVSREKKESFPLTVTSAQKNPTAFYLCASSVQGGGYEQYFGPGTRLTVT.

V and J are TRBV6-5 and TRBJ2-5; D gene ambiguous. CDR3 size: 14 residues. CDR1 MNHEY and CDR2 SVGAGI come from the germline V gene. V gave up 0 bases and J gave up 1 base, with 6 bases separating them. In DNA, the CDR3 is TGTGCCAGCAGTTACTCGTGGAGCCAAGAGACCCAGTACTTC. It translates to CASSYSWSQETQYF.

This chain uses TRBV3-1 (or the pseudogene TRBV3-2) with TRBJ1-2; D unclear. This CDR3 is built from 15 residues. CDR1 is LGHDT, CDR2 YNNKEL, per germline (reference sequence). V was clipped by 3 bases and J by 3 bases, with 14 bases between them. CDR3 residues: CASSHPAGIDYGYTF. The CDR3 bases are TGTGCCAGCAGCCACCCCGCGGGGATTGACTATGGCTACACCTTC.